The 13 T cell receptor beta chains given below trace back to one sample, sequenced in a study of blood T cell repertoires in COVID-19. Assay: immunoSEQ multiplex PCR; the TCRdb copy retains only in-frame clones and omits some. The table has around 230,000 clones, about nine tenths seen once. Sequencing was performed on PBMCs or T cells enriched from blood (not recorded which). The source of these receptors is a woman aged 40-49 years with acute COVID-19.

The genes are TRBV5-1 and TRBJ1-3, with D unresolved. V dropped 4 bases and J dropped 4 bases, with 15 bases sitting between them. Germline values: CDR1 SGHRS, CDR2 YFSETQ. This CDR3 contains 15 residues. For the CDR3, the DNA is TGCGCCAGCAGCCGGACCGGAGGACTCGGAAACACCATATATTTT. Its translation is CASSRTGGLGNTIYF.

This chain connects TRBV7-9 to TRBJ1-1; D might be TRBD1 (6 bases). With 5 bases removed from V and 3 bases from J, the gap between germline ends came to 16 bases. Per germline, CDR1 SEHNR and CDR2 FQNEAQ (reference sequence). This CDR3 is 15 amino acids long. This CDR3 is CASSARGGPDTEAFF. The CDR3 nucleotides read TGTGCCAGCAGCGCTCGCGGGGGGCCGGACACTGAAGCTTTCTTT.

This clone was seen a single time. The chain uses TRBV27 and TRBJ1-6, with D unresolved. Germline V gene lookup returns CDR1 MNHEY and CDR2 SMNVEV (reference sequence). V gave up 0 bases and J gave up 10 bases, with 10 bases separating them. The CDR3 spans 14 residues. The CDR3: CASSLSGERSPLHF. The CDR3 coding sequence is TGTGCCAGCAGTTTATCCGGGGAGAGGTCACCCCTCCACTTT.

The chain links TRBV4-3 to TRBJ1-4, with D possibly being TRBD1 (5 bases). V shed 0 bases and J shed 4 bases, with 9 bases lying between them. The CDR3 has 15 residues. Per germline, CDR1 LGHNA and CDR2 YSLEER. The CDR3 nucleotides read TGCGCCAGCAGCCAAGATGGGGCAGATAATGAAAAACTGTTTTTT. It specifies CASSQDGADNEKLFF.

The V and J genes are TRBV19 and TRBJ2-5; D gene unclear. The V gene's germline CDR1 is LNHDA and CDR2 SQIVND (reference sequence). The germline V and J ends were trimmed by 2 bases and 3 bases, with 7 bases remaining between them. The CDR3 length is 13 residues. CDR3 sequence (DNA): TGTGCCAGTAGTATATTCCTAGAAGAGACCCAGTACTTC. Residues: CASSIFLEETQYF.

The CDR3: CASSLRRLAGGYNEQFF. In DNA form, the CDR3 reads TGTGCCAGCAGCTTGCGAAGATTAGCGGGGGGGTACAATGAGCAGTTCTTC. J is TRBJ2-1 and V is TRBV5-4, with TRBD2 identical over 11 bases. J lost 4 bases, V lost 1 base, and 7 bases had no gene match. The germline gives CDR1 SGHNT, CDR2 YYREEE (reference sequence). The CDR3 extends over 17 amino acids.

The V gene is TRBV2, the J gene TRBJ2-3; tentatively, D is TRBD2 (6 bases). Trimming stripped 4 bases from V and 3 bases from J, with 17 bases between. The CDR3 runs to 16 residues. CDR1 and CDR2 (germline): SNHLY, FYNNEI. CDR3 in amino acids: CASSGQLAGKTDTQYF. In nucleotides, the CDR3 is TGTGCCAGCAGTGGCCAACTAGCTGGGAAGACAGATACGCAGTATTTT.

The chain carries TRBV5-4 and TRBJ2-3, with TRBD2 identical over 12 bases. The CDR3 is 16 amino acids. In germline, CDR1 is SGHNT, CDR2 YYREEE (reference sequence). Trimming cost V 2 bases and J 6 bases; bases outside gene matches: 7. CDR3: CASSFHLAGGLDTQYF. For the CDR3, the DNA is TGTGCCAGCAGCTTTCATCTAGCGGGAGGGCTGGATACGCAGTATTTT.

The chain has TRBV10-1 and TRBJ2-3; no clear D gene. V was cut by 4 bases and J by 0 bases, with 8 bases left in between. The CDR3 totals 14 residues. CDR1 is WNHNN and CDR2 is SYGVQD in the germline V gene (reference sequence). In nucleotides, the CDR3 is TGCGCCAGCAGTGGTGGCAGGAGCACAGATACGCAGTATTTT. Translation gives CASSGGRSTDTQYF.

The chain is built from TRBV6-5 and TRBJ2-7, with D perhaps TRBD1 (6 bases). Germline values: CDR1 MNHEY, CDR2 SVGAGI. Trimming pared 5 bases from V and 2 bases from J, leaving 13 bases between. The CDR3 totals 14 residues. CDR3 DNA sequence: TGTGCCAGCAGTACGTCAGGGGAAACCTACGAGCAGTACGTC. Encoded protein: CASSTSGETYEQYV.

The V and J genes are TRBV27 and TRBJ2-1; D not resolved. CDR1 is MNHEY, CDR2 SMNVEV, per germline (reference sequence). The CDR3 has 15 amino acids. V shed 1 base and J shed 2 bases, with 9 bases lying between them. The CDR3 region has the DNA TGTGCCAGCAGTTTATACCAGAACCCCTACAATGAGCAGTTCTTC. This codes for CASSLYQNPYNEQFF.

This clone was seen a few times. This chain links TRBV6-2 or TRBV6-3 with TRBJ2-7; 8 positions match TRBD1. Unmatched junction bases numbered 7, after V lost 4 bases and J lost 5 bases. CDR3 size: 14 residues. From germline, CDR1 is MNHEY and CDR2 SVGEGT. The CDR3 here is CASSFQDRVHEQYF. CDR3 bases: TGTGCCAGCAGTTTCCAGGACAGGGTACACGAGCAGTACTTC.

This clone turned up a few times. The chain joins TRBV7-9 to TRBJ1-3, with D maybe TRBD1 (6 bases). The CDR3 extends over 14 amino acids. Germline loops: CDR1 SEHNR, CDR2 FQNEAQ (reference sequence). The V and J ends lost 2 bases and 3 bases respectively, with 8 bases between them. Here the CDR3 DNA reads TGTGCCAGCAGCTTATCAGGGGTTGGAAACACCATATATTTT. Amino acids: CASSLSGVGNTIYF.